This T cell receptor (beta chain) was sequenced during a study of T cell responses to AZD1222 COVID-19 vaccine. Findings and limits, study-wide: Across the whole spike, CD4 TCRs peaked at regions 160-218 and 743-854. The sample set comprised mostly white British donors with more females, and clonal diversity was possibly underestimated. Nearly half of the spike-specific TCRs reportedly recognize variant regions that carry no mutations.

TCRdb's table, derived via immunoSEQ multiplex PCR, lists solely in-frame clones and lacks some. The table has approximately 210,000 clones, approximately 93% seen once; the top ten hold under 4%. Of note for this clone: Its specificity is unknown.

Trimming removed 2 bases at V and 2 bases at J, with 12 bases between. Germline-derived CDR1 and CDR2 are LGHDT and YNNKEL (reference sequence). The CDR3 consists of 15 residues. Pooling covered second doses at about 4 or about 12 weeks. The chain combines TRBV3-1 (or the pseudogene TRBV3-2) with TRBJ2-5, with D possibly matching TRBD2 (5 bases). This TCR came from an adult who received the AZD1222 COVID-19 vaccine. The starting material was peripheral blood, obtained 28 days after the second AZD1222 dose. CDR3: CASSQLAGRQETQYF. CDR3 nucleotides: TGTGCCAGCAGCCAACTAGCCGGTAGACAAGAGACCCAGTACTTC.